Below, one TCR beta chain is given with its context. The table lists this clonotype with many counts. What this receptor recognizes is not known. Base quality data are lacking; no much larger clone is found one base away. The data were taken from a study of lung T cells in sarcoidosis with Löfgren's syndrome (dated by TCRdb to 2016 to 2017). Regarding the complete study: Sarcoidosis was characterized as a granulomatous disease that is mostly pulmonary, in which CD4+ T cells accumulate in bronchoalveolar lavage fluid. The repertoire analyses concentrated on Lofgren's syndrome patients. The paper's findings and limits, for the study overall: When alphabeta pairing was analyzed, TRAV12-1 tended to pair preferentially with TRBV2, and the resulting paired TCRs displayed CDR3 homology. Compared with control subjects, Lofgren's syndrome patients were reported to have TRAV12-1 and TRBV2 as the most expanded V gene segments. Multiple Lofgren's syndrome patients were reported to share TRAV12-1 and TRBV2 CDR3 motifs, a finding that suggests public CD4+ TCR repertoires. Recognition of a sarcoidosis-associated antigen was only suggested, and the antigen itself remained putative and was not identified.

The CDR3 runs 15 amino acids, cysteine and phenylalanine included. CDR3 DNA only is kept here, 45 bases in frame from base 1. Reading the germline V gene gives CDR1 MDHEN and CDR2 SYDVKM. V drops 2 bases and J drops 2 bases, leaving 12 bases in between. Data came from an Illumina MiSeq. The public reads were quality trimmed at Q25 with fastp and then assembled into clones with MiXCR by TCRdb, keeping productive beta chains. For every CDR3 protein sequence, its rows merge into one entry that carries the most common genes and DNA. The sample has roughly 7,800 distinct CDR3 sequences on record, around 21% of them singletons. The ten largest account for just under 25% of the sample. The study profiled TCR repertoires of CD4+ T cells collected through bronchoalveolar lavage.

The clonotype originates from a human donor with sarcoidosis (Löfgren's syndrome or another form), or a control subject (not recorded which). The chain employs TRBV28 and TRBJ2-5; the best D guess is TRBD1, with 5 bases matching. Material: CD4+ T cells from bronchoalveolar lavage fluid. At the DNA level, the sequence is TGTGCCAGCAGTTTAGTAGGGGCCCGACAAGAGACCCAGTACTTC. This gives the protein CASSLVGARQETQYF.